The rows below give T cell receptor beta chains drawn from one sample of a study of cytomegalovirus exposure and HLA in healthy donors. Here immunoSEQ multiplex PCR was the method, and the copy in TCRdb shows in-frame clones only, minus some. The data contain about 160,000 clones, about three quarters of them singletons. Sequencing was done on a sample of PBMCs. These receptors came from a female donor in good health and CMV-seronegative. CDR3s include the opening cysteine and the closing phenylalanine or tryptophan. A D gene is named only where the DNA matches it firmly. Clone size is not always given. Where it is, it says once, few, many or a class for expanded clones.

TRBV28	NA	NA	TRBJ1-2	TGTGCCAGCACCCTTTGGGCCCGGGAAGGCTACACCTTC	CASTLWAREGYTF
TRBV2	NA	NA	TRBJ2-7	TGTGCCAGCAGTCGGGCGGACACACCCTACGAGCAGTACTTC	CASSRADTPYEQYF
TRBV9	NA	NA	TRBJ2-5	TGTGCCAGCAGCGTCGGGGAGCGCCTCGGGAGCCCATGGGAGACCCAGTACTTC	CASSVGERLGSPWETQYF
TRBV4-1	NA	TRBD2	TRBJ2-7	TGCGCCAGCAGCCTGGAGGTCGGAGCGGGGGGTTTTTCCGCGGCCTACGAGCAGTACTTC	CASSLEVGAGGFSAAYEQYF
TRBV6-5	few	TRBD1	TRBJ2-7	TGTGCCAGCAGTACCCGGACAGGGGGCGGTCTGACTAGAAACTTC	CASSTRTGGGLTRNF
TRBV6-1	NA	NA	TRBJ2-7	TGTGCCAGCAGTGAAGGACGGCGGTCCGAGCAGTACTTC	CASSEGRRSEQYF
TRBV4-3	NA	TRBD1	TRBJ2-7	TGCGCCAGCAGCCAAGGGACAGGGGGCTCCTACGAGCAGTACTTC	CASSQGTGGSYEQYF
TRBV14	NA	TRBD2	TRBJ2-3	TGTGCCAGCAGCCAAGATAGAAGCGGACTAGCGCAGTATTTT	CASSQDRSGLAQYF
TRBV11-2	NA	NA	TRBJ2-2	TGTGCCAGCAGCCCAAGGAACGGGGGGCCTTACACCGGGGAGCTGTTTTTT	CASSPRNGGPYTGELFF
TRBV15	NA	TRBD2	TRBJ2-5	TGTGCCACCAGCAGAGGACTAGCGGGTTTAAGTAGGGAGACCCAGTACTTC	CATSRGLAGLSRETQYF
TRBV9	NA	TRBD2	TRBJ2-3	TGTGCCAGCAGCGGAACAGTCTTGCGGGGGGTAACAGCAGATACGCAGTATTTT	CASSGTVLRGVTADTQYF
TRBV19	NA	NA	TRBJ2-7	TGTGCCAGTAGTATACGAGGGGGGGACGAGCAGTACTTC	CASSIRGGDEQYF
TRBV7-6	NA	NA	TRBJ2-3	TGTGCCAGCAGCTCCCCCCTCCGGGAGAGCACAGATACGCAGTATTTT	CASSSPLRESTDTQYF
TRBV28	NA	TRBD2	TRBJ2-2	TGTGCCAGCAGTTTGTCCCCCGGGACTAGCGGGAGATCCGGGGAGCTGTTTTTT	CASSLSPGTSGRSGELFF
TRBV10-2	few	TRBD2	TRBJ2-3	TGCGCCACCCGGGGGGGTCCAGCGGGGGGGGATACGCAGTATTTT	CATRGGPAGGDTQYF
TRBV5-1	NA	NA	TRBJ1-6	TGCGCCAGCAGCTTGGACGCGCAGGGGCATAATTCACCCCTCCACTTT	CASSLDAQGHNSPLHF
TRBV10-3	NA	TRBD1	TRBJ2-7	TGTGCCATCAGCCCGCCGGGACAGGGAAACGAGCAGTACTTC	CAISPPGQGNEQYF
TRBV11-2	NA	TRBD2	TRBJ2-6	TGTGCCAGCAGCAGTAGCGGGATCGGGGCCAACGTCCTGACTTTC	CASSSSGIGANVLTF
TRBV11-3	NA	NA	TRBJ2-1	TGTGCCAGCAGCTTAGCTTCAGGGAACAATGAGCAGTTCTTC	CASSLASGNNEQFF
TRBV9	NA	NA	TRBJ2-5	TGTGCCAGCAGCGTAGAGCCCGTGGGCCGGGGAGAGACCCAGTACTTC	CASSVEPVGRGETQYF
TRBV2	NA	NA	TRBJ1-5	TGTGCCAGCAGTCGTGGAGAGAATCAGCCCCAGCATTTT	CASSRGENQPQHF
TRBV19	NA	TRBD2	TRBJ2-2	TGTGCCAGTAGTAAATATAGGACTAGCGGAACCGGGGAGCTGTTTTTT	CASSKYRTSGTGELFF
TRBV7-2	NA	NA	TRBJ2-1	TGTGCCAGCAGCTTAGCGGGGGGGCAAGGGAATGAGCAGTTCTTC	CASSLAGGQGNEQFF
TRBV29-1	NA	NA	TRBJ2-5	TGCAGCGTTCTGGGAGGGGGTCCAAAGACCCAGTACTTC	CSVLGGGPKTQYF
TRBV4-2	few	TRBD1	TRBJ1-1	TGTGCCAGCAGCCCAGGACAGGGGGCCGCATTCACTGAAGCTTTCTTT	CASSPGQGAAFTEAFF
TRBV19	NA	NA	TRBJ2-2	TGTGCCAGTAGTAATAGTCTGACCGGGGAGCTGTTTTTT	CASSNSLTGELFF
TRBV18	NA	NA	TRBJ2-3	TGTGCCAGCTCATATCTCGGAAAGGGGTCAGGCACAGATACGCAGTATTTT	CASSYLGKGSGTDTQYF
TRBV21-1	NA	NA	TRBJ1-1	TGTGCCAGCAGCAAAGGGGGGGGATCTGAAGCTTTCTTT	CASSKGGGSEAFF
TRBV11-2	NA	TRBD1	TRBJ2-7	TGTGCCAGCAGCCTAAGACCGGGACAGGGGCTCGAGCAGTACTTC	CASSLRPGQGLEQYF
TRBV28	few	NA	TRBJ2-5	TGTGCCAGCAGTTTAGCAGGGGCGGAGACCCAGTACTTC	CASSLAGAETQYF
TRBV7-2	NA	TRBD1	TRBJ1-6	TGTGCCAGCAGCTTATCGACAGGGGGTTCTCCCCTCCACTTT	CASSLSTGGSPLHF
TRBV25-1	NA	TRBD1	TRBJ2-5	TGTGCCAGCACTCGGACAGGGGAGGAGACCCAGTACTTC	CASTRTGEETQYF
TRBV7-3	NA	TRBD1	TRBJ2-7	TGTGCCAGCAGCTTAAAGACAGGGGGTTCCTACGAGCAGTACTTC	CASSLKTGGSYEQYF
TRBV5-4	NA	TRBD2	TRBJ2-3	TGTGCCAGCAGCCCCCGCCCCGGGACTAGCGGCACAGATACGCAGTATTTT	CASSPRPGTSGTDTQYF
TRBV6-1	NA	NA	TRBJ1-2	TGTGCCAGCAGTGAAAGGGGGAGGGAAGGCTACACCTTC	CASSERGREGYTF
TRBV2	NA	NA	TRBJ2-7	TGTGCCAGCAGGGTGGAAGGGGGTTATCCGTACGAGCAGTACTTC	CASRVEGGYPYEQYF
TRBV6-4	NA	TRBD2	TRBJ2-3	TGTGCCAGCAACCACCCGGGACTAGGATTCACAGATACGCAGTATTTT	CASNHPGLGFTDTQYF
TRBV9	NA	TRBD1	TRBJ1-1	TGTGCCAGCAGCGGAAGGGACAGGGTGAACACTGAAGCTTTCTTT	CASSGRDRVNTEAFF
TRBV9	NA	NA	TRBJ2-7	TGTGCCAGCAGCGTAGGAGGGGGGGACGAGCAGTACTTC	CASSVGGGDEQYF
TRBV6-1	NA	TRBD2	TRBJ2-5	TGTGCCAGCAGTACTGCGCGGGGGGAGACCCAGTACTTC	CASSTARGETQYF
TRBV10-3	NA	TRBD2	TRBJ2-1	TGTGCCATCAGTGAACTAGCGGGGGCGGGGGAGCAGTTCTTC	CAISELAGAGEQFF
TRBV29-1	NA	NA	TRBJ2-1	TGCAGCGTTGAAGACCGATTCGGACGAAATACGGAGGGGAATGAGCAGTTCTTC	CSVEDRFGRNTEGNEQFF
TRBV19	NA	NA	TRBJ1-1	TGTGCCAGTAGTATAGGGACAGCGCGCACTGAAGCTTTCTTT	CASSIGTARTEAFF
TRBV15	once	TRBD1	TRBJ2-1	TGTGCCACCAGCAGAGGCGGGACAGGGGGCACGGATGAGCAGTTCTTC	CATSRGGTGGTDEQFF
TRBV7-2	NA	TRBD2	TRBJ2-3	TGTGCCAGCAGCTTAGCGCAGGTAGCGGGAGATACGCAGTATTTT	CASSLAQVAGDTQYF
TRBV2	few	TRBD1	TRBJ1-1	TGTGCCAGCAGTCGAACCGGACAGGGTGAAGCTTTCTTT	CASSRTGQGEAFF
TRBV11-2	NA	TRBD1	TRBJ2-7	TGTGCCAGCAGCCCAGTGTCCGGGACAGGGTTCTACGAGCAGTACTTC	CASSPVSGTGFYEQYF
TRBV28	NA	NA	TRBJ1-1	TGTGCCAGCAGTTTATCCGTATTAACTGAAGCTTTCTTT	CASSLSVLTEAFF
TRBV2	NA	TRBD1	TRBJ2-7	TGTGCCAGCGCAAGGGACAGGGTCGCCGAGCAGTACTTC	CASARDRVAEQYF
TRBV4-2	NA	TRBD2	TRBJ2-1	TGTGCCAGCAGCCAAGAGACTAGCGGGGGGGCCGGTGAGCAGTTCTTC	CASSQETSGGAGEQFF
TRBV6-4	NA	NA	TRBJ2-1	TGTGCCAGCAGTGAGGAGTCGGGTTGGGAGCAGTTCTTC	CASSEESGWEQFF
TRBV7-2	few	NA	TRBJ2-3	TGTGCCGGGGGGGCCTCTCACACAGATACGCAGTATTTT	CAGGASHTDTQYF
TRBV20-1	NA	NA	TRBJ2-5	TGCAGTGCTGGGGGCCACCAGACCCAGTACTTC	CSAGGHQTQYF
TRBV25-1	NA	TRBD1	TRBJ2-7	TGTGCCAGCAGTGCCCGGGACAGGGCCCCCTACGAGCAGTACTTC	CASSARDRAPYEQYF
TRBV2	NA	TRBD1	TRBJ2-4	TGTGCCAATAGCCCCGGGAGGACAGGGGGGAGGAAAAACATTCAGTACTTC	CANSPGRTGGRKNIQYF
TRBV19	NA	TRBD1	TRBJ1-1	TGTGCCAGTGGACAGGGGGCAAACACTGAAGCTTTCTTT	CASGQGANTEAFF
TRBV6-1	NA	NA	TRBJ2-3	TGTGCCAGCAGACTTAGCACAGATACGCAGTATTTT	CASRLSTDTQYF